This TCR beta chain was sequenced in a study of T-cell memory formation after mild COVID-19. Turning to the study itself: Clustering of TCRs was largely donor specific.

Each CDR3 protein gets one entry after TCRdb re-called the 5' RACE reads with MiXCR. This sample yields approximately 450,000 distinct CDR3 sequences, of which about 20% are seen a single time; roughly 12% belongs to the top ten. This clonotype was counted a few times. Germline CDR1 and CDR2: SEHNR and FQNEAQ (reference sequence). V lost 4 bases to trimming and J lost 2 bases, with 5 bases between them. There are 12 residues in the CDR3. Input material: PBMCs or a T cell subset sorted from them (not recorded which). V gene TRBV7-9 combines with J gene TRBJ1-1; D unresolved. The TCR originated in an adult woman who had mild COVID-19 (a few samples of this study predate the infection). Cell type and time point are not known. The CDR3 bases are TGTGCCAGCAGCTCACAAAACACTGAAGCTTTCTTT. It translates to CASSSQNTEAFF. Supplemented by reference TRBV7-9 and TRBJ1-1, the full variable domain reads DTGVSQNPRHKITKRGQNVTFRCDPISEHNRLYWYRQTLGQGPEFLTYFQNEAQLEKSRLLSDRFSAERPKGSFSTLEIQRTEQGDSAMYLCASSSQNTEAFFGQGTRLTVV.